This record concerns one T cell receptor beta chain sequence. The source of the sample is a study of blood T cell repertoires in COVID-19. Study-level background: Sites in the United States, Italy and Spain provided acute and convalescent COVID-19 samples.

Under the authors' procedure: Amplification of reference gene primers was used by the study to estimate nucleated cell counts. Assay: immunoSEQ multiplex PCR; the TCRdb copy retains only in-frame clones and omits some. V and J calls and clone size are given by that table; D and trimming were obtained from the DNA. The profile shows 55,000 to 85,000 clones, more than 75% of them singletons. The CDR3 loop spans 18 amino acids. Germline CDR1 reads LNHDA; CDR2 reads SQIVND (reference sequence). J lost 2 bases, V lost 5 bases, and 11 bases had no gene match. This clonotype was sampled from an older woman with acute or convalescent COVID-19. Sequencing was done on a sample of peripheral blood. The J gene is TRBJ2-7, the V gene TRBV19, with 14 nucleotides matching TRBD2. This CDR3 reads CASSLRAGTSGRAYEQYF. The CDR3 bases are TGTGCCAGTAGTCTCAGGGCCGGGACTAGCGGGAGAGCCTACGAGCAGTACTTC.